This T cell receptor (beta chain) was sequenced for a study of cytomegalovirus exposure and HLA in healthy donors. Turning to the study itself: An early release of data contained roughly 86 million unique TCRs, which came from HLA-typed donors. Study conclusions and caveats: The study labeled more than 150 TCR beta chains cytomegalovirus-associated. Most TCR sequences proved rare, with some public TCRs found in many donors.

PCR used 60 Vbeta primers and 13 Jbeta primers. Method: immunoSEQ multiplex PCR; TCRdb's copy keeps in-frame clones and lacks some. The table lists about 150,000 clones, approximately 60% of them singletons, with about 7.1% in the top ten. Turning to this clone: Its antigen is as yet unknown.

V was shortened by 5 bases and J by 0 bases, with 19 bases between the two germline ends. CDR1 and CDR2 (germline): MDHEN, SYDVKM. This CDR3 is 17 amino acids long. The rearrangement links TRBV28 to TRBJ1-2, with D possibly being TRBD1 (6 bases). The sequence was collected from a woman in her sixties or seventies in good health and CMV-seropositive. The sample comprised PBMCs. The CDR3 nucleotides read TGTGCCAGCAGTCCCACAGGGTTGCGGGGGGCTAACTATGGCTACACCTTC. Residues: CASSPTGLRGANYGYTF.